What follows are 18 T cell receptor beta chains derived from one specimen sequenced in a study of CD8+CD57+ T cells in acquired aplastic anemia. Genomic DNA was employed as the template in profiling TCR beta VDJ and CDR3. Each CDR3 protein gets one entry after TCRdb re-called the reads with MiXCR. The sample contains more than 100,000 distinct CDR3 sequences, around 41% of which appear only once. What was sequenced was sorted CD4+, CD8+, or CD8+CD57+ T cells (not recorded which) from PBMCs. All receptors come from a human donor in good health, serving as a control.

This chain connects TRBV11-1 to TRBJ2-1; D may be TRBD2 (6 bases). Germline V gene data show CDR1 as SGHAT and CDR2 as FQDESV (reference sequence). Between the trimmed V and J ends, which lost 5 bases and 0 bases, there was a span of 11 bases. CDR3 length equals 15 residues. Here the CDR3 reads CASSPGRSSYNEQFF. The CDR3 DNA follows: TGTGCCAGCAGCCCCGGGAGAAGCTCCTACAATGAGCAGTTCTTC.

The chain combines TRBV25-1 with TRBJ1-1, with TRBD1 matching over 7 bases. The CDR3 contains 15 residues. The J segment lost 5 bases and the V segment lost 4 bases, leaving 10 bases of the junction unmatched. Germline V CDR1 and CDR2: MGHDK, SYGVNS. The CDR3 DNA follows: TGTGCCAGCAGTGCGACAGGGCAGATAGGAACTGAAGCTTTCTTT. Translating gives CASSATGQIGTEAFF. Full variable domain (outside the CDR3, taken from reference TRBV25-1 and TRBJ1-1): EADIYQTPRYLVIGTGKKITLECSQTMGHDKMYWYQQDPGMELHLIHYSYGVNSTEKGDLSSESTVSRIRTEHFPLTLESARPSHTSQYLCASSATGQIGTEAFFGQGTRLTVV.

The chain joins TRBV19 to TRBJ1-1; 10 nucleotides line up with TRBD1. V shed 5 bases, J shed 3 bases, and the junction held 6 bases outside the gene matches. Germline V CDR1 and CDR2: LNHDA, SQIVND (reference sequence). The CDR3 is made up of 15 amino acids. The CDR3 DNA follows: TGTGCCAGTAGTGGGTGGACAGGGGGGGACACTGAAGCTTTCTTT. Translated: CASSGWTGGDTEAFF. The entire variable domain, with the rest obtained from reference TRBV19 and TRBJ1-1, is as follows: DGGITQSPKYLFRKEGQNVTLSCEQNLNHDAMYWYRQDPGQGLRLIYYSQIVNDFQKGDIAEGYSVSREKKESFPLTVTSAQKNPTAFYLCASSGWTGGDTEAFFGQGTRLTVV.

The V call is TRBV29-1, the J call TRBJ2-7; no reliable D call. In germline, CDR1 is SQVTM, CDR2 ANQGSEA. The V and J ends lost 6 bases and 3 bases respectively, with 12 bases between them. The CDR3 runs 12 residues. The CDR3 DNA reads TGCAGCGTCAGGTATGGAATCTACGAGCAGTACTTC. Protein product: CSVRYGIYEQYF.

This chain connects TRBV10-3 to TRBJ1-2, with 9 bases lining up with TRBD1. CDR1 and CDR2 from the germline V gene are ENHRY and SYGVKD. V lost 5 bases and J lost 4; bases outside the gene matches: 5. The CDR3 is 14 amino acids. The CDR3 coding sequence is TGTGCCATCAGTCCCGGGACAGGGAGCTATGGCTACACCTTC. The encoded protein is CAISPGTGSYGYTF.

The gene calls are TRBV10-3 and TRBJ1-3, with 9 bases matching TRBD1. This CDR3 is 19 amino acids long. Per germline, CDR1 ENHRY and CDR2 SYGVKD. Trimming cost V 0 bases and J 4 bases; bases outside gene matches: 13. The DNA of the CDR3 is TGTGCCATCAGTGAGTCCCGGACAGGGGTCAACTCTGCGGGAAACACCATATATTTT. Amino acid sequence: CAISESRTGVNSAGNTIYF.

There are many counts of this clonotype. The chain is built from TRBV7-9 and TRBJ1-2, with D uncertain. The CDR3 runs 12 residues. With 2 bases removed from V and 12 bases from J, the gap between germline ends came to 13 bases. Germline V gene sequence: CDR1 SEHNR, CDR2 FQNEAQ (reference sequence). DNA for the CDR3: TGTGCCAGCAGCTTACAGTCTCAAACGCACACCTTC. As protein: CASSLQSQTHTF.

This clonotype was recorded at least ten times. The CDR3 sequence: CASSLRYRGMDSYEQYF. In DNA, the CDR3 is TGTGCCAGCAGCTTACGATATCGGGGAATGGACTCCTACGAGCAGTACTTC. The V and J genes are TRBV5-5 and TRBJ2-7; D is perhaps TRBD2 (5 bases). This CDR3 is built from 17 residues. CDR1 SGHKS and CDR2 YYEKEE come from the germline V gene (reference sequence). Trimming pared 2 bases from V and 0 bases from J, leaving 18 bases between.

In the case of this clonotype: Given a much more abundant clone one base away, this may be a read error. This chain uses TRBV6-2 or TRBV6-3 with TRBJ1-2; a possible D gene is TRBD1 (6 bases). The CDR3 extends over 13 amino acids. Looked up from germline, CDR1 is MNHEY and CDR2 is SVGEGT. This chain's CDR3 is CASGGGMAYGYIF. The CDR3 DNA is TGTGCCAGCGGAGGGGGGATGGCGTATGGCTACATCTTC.

This clonotype came up many times. The CDR3 region is CASSLEGNTIYF. DNA of the CDR3: TGTGCCAGCAGCCTAGAAGGAAACACCATATATTTT. The genes are TRBV7-9 and TRBJ1-3; D remains ambiguous. Between the trimmed V and J ends, which lost 5 bases and 4 bases, there was a span of 6 bases. Germline CDR1 and CDR2: SEHNR and FQNEAQ (reference sequence). CDR3 length: 12 residues.

This clonotype appeared many times. V usage is TRBV9 and J usage is TRBJ1-2, with unresolved D. V was shortened by 0 bases and J by 7 bases, with 7 bases between the two germline ends. Germline V CDR1 and CDR2: SGDLS, YYNGEE. CDR3 length equals 12 residues. In DNA, the CDR3 is TGTGCCAGCAGCGTAGCTGCAATTGGCTACACCTTC. This sequence encodes CASSVAAIGYTF.

This clonotype occurred many times. V usage is TRBV3-1 and J usage is TRBJ1-5; TRBD1 aligns across 8 bases. CDR3 length equals 15 residues. Germline CDR1 is LGHDT and CDR2 is YNNKEL (reference sequence). V shed 1 base and J 7 bases; nucleotides not matched to a gene: 6. The CDR3 DNA sequence: TGTGCCAGCAGCCAAGGGACAGGGTCAGGGCAGCCCCAGCATTTT. This sequence encodes CASSQGTGSGQPQHF.

The sample holds a few counts of this clonotype. The gene calls are TRBV10-3 and TRBJ2-5, with TRBD1 matching 11 bases. The V and J ends lost 2 bases and 2 bases, in that order; junction bases with no gene match: 4. The CDR3 loop spans 16 amino acids. CDR1 is ENHRY and CDR2 is SYGVKD in the germline V gene. The DNA of the CDR3 is TGTGCCATCAGTGAGGCCGGGACAGGGGGACAAGAGACCCAGTACTTC. Translated: CAISEAGTGGQETQYF.

CDR3 amino acids: CASSIRGETQYF. For the CDR3, the DNA is TGTGCCAGTAGTATCCGGGGGGAGACCCAGTACTTC. The chain is built from TRBV19 and TRBJ2-5, with D possibly being TRBD2 (6 bases). The CDR3 is 12 amino acids. Trimming left V 3 bases short and J 5 bases short, with 7 bases between. Germline V gene lookup returns CDR1 LNHDA and CDR2 SQIVND (reference sequence).

This clonotype showed up just a few times. J is TRBJ1-6 and V is TRBV19; D unclear. The germline CDR1 and CDR2 sequences are LNHDA and SQIVND (reference sequence). Trimming cost V 5 bases and J 6 bases, with 11 bases left between them. The CDR3 sequence is 14 residues long. The DNA of the CDR3 is TGTGCCAGTAGTTCGACTCAGAGTAATTCACCCCTCCACTTT. This encodes CASSSTQSNSPLHF.

This clonotype showed up many times. The rearrangement links TRBV5-1 to TRBJ2-1; D gene ambiguous. The CDR3 has 15 residues. Trimming pared 4 bases from V and 7 bases from J, leaving 18 bases between. The germline CDR1 and CDR2 sequences are SGHRS and YFSETQ. The CDR3 DNA reads TGCGCCAGCAGCCCCAGGACGGGTCCCTCTAATGAGCAGTTCTTC. It is translated as CASSPRTGPSNEQFF.

This clonotype was picked up a small number of times. Since a much larger clone is just one base distant, this may be a read error. The chain uses TRBV20-1 and TRBJ2-7, with 12 bases that match TRBD2. The CDR3 is 17 residues long. Trimming took 1 base from V and 2 from J; bases not matched to a gene: 9. Germline CDR1 is DFQATT and CDR2 is SNEGSKA (reference sequence). CDR3 coding DNA: TGCAGTGCTAGAGCCGTACTAGCGGGGGGTAGCCCCTACGAGCAGTACTTC. Its translation: CSARAVLAGGSPYEQYF.

The chain couples TRBV20-1 to TRBJ2-1; TRBD2 matches at 9 bases. CDR3 length: 13 residues. In germline, CDR1 is DFQATT, CDR2 SNEGSKA (reference sequence). V shed 6 bases, J shed 7 bases, and the junction held 7 bases outside the gene matches. This CDR3 reads CSATPSGANEQFF. Written as DNA, the CDR3 is TGCAGTGCAACTCCTAGCGGGGCGAATGAGCAGTTCTTC.